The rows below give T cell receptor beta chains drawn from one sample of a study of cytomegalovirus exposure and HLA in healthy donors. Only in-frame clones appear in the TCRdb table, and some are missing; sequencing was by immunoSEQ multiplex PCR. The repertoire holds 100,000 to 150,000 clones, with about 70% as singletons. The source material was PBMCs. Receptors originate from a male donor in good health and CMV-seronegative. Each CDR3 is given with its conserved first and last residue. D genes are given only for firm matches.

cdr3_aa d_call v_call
CASTPLAGGRNEQFF TRBD2 TRBV6-4
CASRRLHEAFF - TRBV2
CASSPTGDTEAFF - TRBV7-8
CASSLPMGWQGDSGNTIYF - TRBV28
CASSWEDAGELFF - TRBV2
CASSPQARANNEQFF - TRBV7-2
CASSPYGQGGGYTF TRBD1 TRBV18
CASSGRTGGFRSEQYF TRBD1 TRBV11-2
CASSLPGYEQYF - TRBV6-6
CASSVGSLAGSGEQYF TRBD2 TRBV9
CASSLDYYNEQFF - TRBV6-1
CASRKQGANEKLFF TRBD1 TRBV28
CATSRPGLAGNEQYF TRBD2 TRBV15
CASSQEGAIQTNTGELFF - TRBV4-3
CASSRANRDTSSGANVLTF - TRBV4-3
CASSEAAGFGLETQYF - TRBV2
CASNPWGAYEQYF - TRBV5-4
CASSVAGGGLTF - TRBV9
CASSRRDRGNQETQYF TRBD1 TRBV14
CASSLRGQGPYEQYF TRBD1 TRBV7-3
CASSPDIAGVGYNEQFF TRBD2 TRBV5-1
CASSPGRGDQPQHF - TRBV7-9
CASSLGLRGGTDTQYF TRBD2 TRBV28
CASRSGGGGLNEQFF TRBD2 TRBV28
CASSTPRGTSGRDEQFF TRBD2 TRBV19